This is a list of T cell receptor beta chains from one sample in a study of PD-1 blockade in classical Hodgkin lymphoma. Here immunoSEQ multiplex PCR was the method, and the copy in TCRdb shows in-frame clones only, minus some. The profile shows about 36,000 clones, almost 70% of them singletons. The material sequenced was peripheral blood mononuclear cells (PBMCs), taken before the second cycle of nivolumab. Every receptor here comes from a human donor with classical Hodgkin lymphoma. Each CDR3 is given with its conserved first and last residue. Fields, in order: clone size, V gene, D gene, J gene, CDR3 protein, CDR3 DNA. A D gene is named only where the DNA matches it firmly. The listing skips clone size in some rows; elsewhere it reads once, few, many or a size class.

clone_size: .; v_call: TRBV29-1; d_call: .; j_call: TRBJ1-2; cdr3_aa: CSVARGEYGYTF; cdr3_nt: TGCAGCGTTGCCCGAGGGGAGTATGGCTACACCTTC
clone_size: .; v_call: TRBV9; d_call: .; j_call: TRBJ2-5; cdr3_aa: CASSVRPQETQYF; cdr3_nt: TGTGCCAGCAGCGTAAGACCCCAAGAGACCCAGTACTTC
clone_size: .; v_call: TRBV9; d_call: .; j_call: TRBJ1-1; cdr3_aa: CASSVDPGSEAFF; cdr3_nt: TGTGCCAGCAGCGTAGATCCAGGGTCTGAAGCTTTCTTT
clone_size: few; v_call: TRBV7-8; d_call: .; j_call: TRBJ2-7; cdr3_aa: CASRRIIGYEQYF; cdr3_nt: TGTGCCAGCAGACGGATTATAGGCTACGAGCAGTACTTC
clone_size: .; v_call: TRBV6-6; d_call: TRBD2; j_call: TRBJ2-1; cdr3_aa: CASSLTSGGANEQFF; cdr3_nt: TGTGCCAGCAGCCTGACTAGCGGGGGGGCCAATGAGCAGTTCTTC
clone_size: few; v_call: TRBV2; d_call: .; j_call: TRBJ1-2; cdr3_aa: CASSTRQTTSYGYTF; cdr3_nt: TGTGCCAGCAGTACCCGACAGACAACTAGCTATGGCTACACCTTC
clone_size: .; v_call: TRBV10-3; d_call: .; j_call: TRBJ2-2; cdr3_aa: CAISDERNTGELFF; cdr3_nt: TGTGCCATCAGTGACGAAAGAAACACCGGGGAGCTGTTTTTT
clone_size: .; v_call: TRBV5-6; d_call: TRBD2; j_call: TRBJ2-1; cdr3_aa: CASSLVLGTTYNEQFF; cdr3_nt: TGTGCCAGCAGCTTGGTATTAGGGACTACCTACAATGAGCAGTTCTTC
clone_size: .; v_call: TRBV2; d_call: TRBD1; j_call: TRBJ2-7; cdr3_aa: CASRGTGTYEQYF; cdr3_nt: TGTGCCAGCAGGGGGACAGGAACCTACGAGCAGTACTTC
clone_size: .; v_call: TRBV4-2; d_call: .; j_call: TRBJ1-5; cdr3_aa: CASSQDYRQNSNQPQHF; cdr3_nt: TGTGCCAGCAGCCAAGACTACCGACAGAATAGCAATCAGCCCCAGCATTTT